A selection of T cell receptor beta chains follows, all from one sample in a study of blood T cell repertoires in COVID-19. Data came from immunoSEQ multiplex PCR; TCRdb stores just in-frame clones and leaves some out. The sample yields hundreds of thousands of clones, around 87% seen once. The sample was peripheral blood. Receptors were obtained from a woman in her 30s who had recovered from COVID-19. CDR3s include the opening cysteine and the closing phenylalanine or tryptophan. D genes are given only for firm matches. The size of a clone is reported for some rows only, either as once, few or many, or as a class for expanded clones.

D gene	V gene	J gene	clone size	CDR3 protein	CDR3 DNA
-	TRBV4-2	TRBJ2-7	-	CASRPGQSDPDMYEQYF	TGTGCCAGCAGACCCGGACAGAGCGATCCAGATATGTACGAGCAGTACTTC
-	TRBV18	TRBJ2-7	-	CASSMGSRGLGEQYF	TGTGCCAGCTCAATGGGATCCCGGGGTCTCGGCGAGCAGTACTTC
TRBD2	TRBV4-1	TRBJ2-1	-	CASSPGLAGPYEQFF	TGCGCCAGCAGCCCAGGACTAGCGGGACCCTATGAGCAGTTCTTC
TRBD1	TRBV4-1	TRBJ1-5	-	CASSQGGQGEQPQHF	TGCGCCAGCAGCCAAGGGGGACAGGGTGAACAGCCCCAGCATTTT
-	TRBV23-1	TRBJ2-1	-	CASRPPGLTYNEQFF	TGCGCCAGCAGACCCCCGGGACTGACCTACAATGAGCAGTTCTTC
TRBD1	TRBV6-5	TRBJ2-7	-	CASTWDRSAYEQYF	TGTGCCAGCACTTGGGACAGGTCGGCCTACGAGCAGTACTTC
TRBD1	TRBV12-3/TRBV12-4	TRBJ1-1	-	CASSPRTGSEAFF	TGTGCCAGCAGTCCTCGGACAGGGTCTGAAGCTTTCTTT
TRBD1	TRBV24-1	TRBJ2-2	once	CATSDLQTGGNTGELFF	TGTGCCACCAGTGATTTACAGACAGGGGGTAACACCGGGGAGCTGTTTTTT
TRBD1	TRBV29-1	TRBJ2-2	-	CSVEDPGQRRLFF	TGCAGCGTTGAAGACCCGGGACAGCGGCGGCTGTTTTTT
TRBD2	TRBV29-1	TRBJ2-7	-	CSVGIATSGEQYF	TGCAGCGTTGGTATAGCGACTAGCGGCGAGCAGTACTTC
TRBD2	TRBV5-1	TRBJ2-1	-	CASSLGVAGVFYNEQFF	TGCGCCAGCAGCTTGGGGGTAGCGGGGGTCTTCTACAATGAGCAGTTCTTC
-	TRBV24-1	TRBJ2-3	once	CATSDPRSADTQYF	TGTGCCACCAGTGACCCCCGGAGCGCAGATACGCAGTATTTT
-	TRBV30	TRBJ2-6	-	CAWKGGTGANVLTF	TGTGCCTGGAAAGGCGGAACTGGGGCCAACGTCCTGACTTTC
-	TRBV3-1/TRBV3-2	TRBJ1-1	-	CASSQERGAAFF	TGTGCCAGCAGCCAAGAACGCGGGGCAGCTTTCTTT
TRBD1	TRBV28	TRBJ2-7	-	CASSPGTGGGYEQYF	TGTGCCAGCAGCCCAGGGACAGGGGGAGGCTACGAGCAGTACTTC
TRBD2	TRBV3-1/TRBV3-2	TRBJ2-5	few	CASSLSGNQETQYF	TGTGCCAGCAGTCTTAGCGGGAACCAAGAGACCCAGTACTTC